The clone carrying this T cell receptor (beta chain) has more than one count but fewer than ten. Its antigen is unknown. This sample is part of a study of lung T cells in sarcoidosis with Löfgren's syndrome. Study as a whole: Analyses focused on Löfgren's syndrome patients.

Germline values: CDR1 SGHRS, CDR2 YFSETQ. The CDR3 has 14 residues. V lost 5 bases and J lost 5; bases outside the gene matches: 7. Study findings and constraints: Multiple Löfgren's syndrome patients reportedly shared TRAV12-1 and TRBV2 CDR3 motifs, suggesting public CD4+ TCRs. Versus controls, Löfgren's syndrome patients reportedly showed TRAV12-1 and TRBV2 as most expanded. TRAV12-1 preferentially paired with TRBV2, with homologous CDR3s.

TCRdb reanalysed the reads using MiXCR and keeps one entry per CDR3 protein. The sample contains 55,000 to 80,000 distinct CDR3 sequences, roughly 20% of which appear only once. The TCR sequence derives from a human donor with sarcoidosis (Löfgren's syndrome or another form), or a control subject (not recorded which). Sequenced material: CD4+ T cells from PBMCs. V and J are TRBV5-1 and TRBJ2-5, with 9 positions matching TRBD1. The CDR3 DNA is TGCGCCAGCAGTTCAGGACAGGGGCACGAGACCCAGTACTTC. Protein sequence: CASSSGQGHETQYF.